The clone carrying this T cell receptor (beta chain) was seen only a few times. Its target is not known. The data originate from a study of Tregs in tolerant kidney transplant recipients. The assay was immunoSEQ multiplex PCR, and TCRdb's table has in-frame clones only and misses some. This sample has over 50,000 clones, with 80% to 90% found just once. Thawed PBMCs were FACS-sorted into unstimulated CD4+CD25+CD127- regulatory T cells, CD4+CD25- non-regulatory cells, CD4 and CD8 cells. An overnight rest at 37°C with 200 IU/ml IL-2 preceded regulatory T cell sorting from thawed PBMCs. Findings of the study overall: Changing PCR primers prevented nucleotide comparison between some patients' samples. Findings come from small patient numbers and require larger validation.

The sequence was obtained from a human donor who received a combined kidney and bone marrow transplant. The specimen was Tregs from blood, collected before the transplant.

The CDR3 region has the DNA TGCGCCAGCAGCCAGGTGCGGGGGACCACCGGGGAGCTGTTTTTT. Its translation: CASSQVRGTTGELFF. This chain links TRBV4-1 with TRBJ2-2; 7 bases fit TRBD2. The CDR3 extends over 15 amino acids. J gave up 4 bases and V 3 bases, and 5 bases lay outside the gene matches. In germline, CDR1 is MGHRA, CDR2 YSYEKL.